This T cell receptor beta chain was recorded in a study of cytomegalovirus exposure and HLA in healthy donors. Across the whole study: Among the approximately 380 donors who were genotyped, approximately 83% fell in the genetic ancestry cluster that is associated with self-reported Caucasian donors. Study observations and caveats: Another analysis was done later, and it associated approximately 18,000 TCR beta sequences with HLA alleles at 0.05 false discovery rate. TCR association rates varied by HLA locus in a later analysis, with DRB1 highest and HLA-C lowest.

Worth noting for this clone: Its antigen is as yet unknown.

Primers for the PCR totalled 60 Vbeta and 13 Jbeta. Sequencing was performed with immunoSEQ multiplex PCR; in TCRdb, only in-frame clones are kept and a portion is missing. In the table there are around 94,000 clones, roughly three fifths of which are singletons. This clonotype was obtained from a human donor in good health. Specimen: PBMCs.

CDR3 protein: CASRSGEGGNQPQHF. CDR3 DNA sequence: TGTGCCAGCAGGTCGGGGGAGGGGGGCAATCAGCCCCAGCATTTT. The chain employs TRBV27 and TRBJ1-5; D might be TRBD1 (6 bases). There are 15 residues in the CDR3. Germline values: CDR1 MNHEY, CDR2 SMNVEV (reference sequence). V lost 6 bases and J 2 bases, leaving 14 bases between the germline ends.